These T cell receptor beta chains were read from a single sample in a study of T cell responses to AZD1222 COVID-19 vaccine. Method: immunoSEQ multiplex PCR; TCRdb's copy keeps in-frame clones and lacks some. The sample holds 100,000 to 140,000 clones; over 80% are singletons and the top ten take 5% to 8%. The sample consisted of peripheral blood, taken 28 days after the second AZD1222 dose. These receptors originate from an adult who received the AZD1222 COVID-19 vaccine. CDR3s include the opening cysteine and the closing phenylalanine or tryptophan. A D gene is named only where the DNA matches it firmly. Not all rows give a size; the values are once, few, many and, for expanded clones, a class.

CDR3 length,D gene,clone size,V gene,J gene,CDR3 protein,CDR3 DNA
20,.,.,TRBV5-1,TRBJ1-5,CASSLRVSGHEPDSNQPQHF,TGCGCCAGCAGCTTGAGAGTATCGGGACACGAGCCCGATAGCAATCAGCCCCAGCATTTT
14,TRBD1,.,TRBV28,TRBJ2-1,CASRSNYRGPEQFF,TGTGCCAGCAGGTCAAACTACAGGGGGCCTGAGCAGTTCTTC
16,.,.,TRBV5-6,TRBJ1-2,CASSSAGREILNGYTF,TGTGCCAGCAGCTCCGCGGGCCGGGAAATACTGAATGGCTACACCTTC
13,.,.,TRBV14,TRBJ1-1,CASGATGKAEAFF,TGTGCCAGCGGTGCTACAGGGAAAGCTGAAGCTTTCTTT
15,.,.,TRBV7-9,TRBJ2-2,CASSWDLAGTGELFF,TGTGCCAGCAGCTGGGACCTGGCAGGGACCGGGGAGCTGTTTTTT
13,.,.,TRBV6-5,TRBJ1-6,CASSSDYPSPLHF,TGTGCCAGCAGTTCCGATTATCCCTCACCCCTCCACTTT
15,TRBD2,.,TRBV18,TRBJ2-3,CASSPVAGSTDTQYF,TGTGCCAGCTCACCAGTAGCGGGAAGCACAGATACGCAGTATTTT
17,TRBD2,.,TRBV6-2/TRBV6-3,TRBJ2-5,CASSYSPGRGAQETQYF,TGTGCCAGCAGTTACTCCCCGGGGCGGGGGGCACAAGAGACCCAGTACTTC
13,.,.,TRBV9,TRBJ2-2,CASSPREHGELFF,TGTGCCAGCAGCCCCCGGGAGCACGGGGAGCTGTTTTTT
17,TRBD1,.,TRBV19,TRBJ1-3,CASSVRQGSLAGNTIYF,TGTGCCAGTAGTGTTCGACAGGGGAGTTTGGCTGGAAACACCATATATTTT
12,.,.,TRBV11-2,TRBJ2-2,CASSLYTGELFF,TGTGCCAGCAGCTTGTACACCGGGGAGCTGTTTTTT
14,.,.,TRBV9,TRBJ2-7,CASSVGWGNHEQYF,TGTGCCAGCAGCGTAGGTTGGGGAAACCACGAGCAGTACTTC
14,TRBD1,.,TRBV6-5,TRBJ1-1,CASSIGGPNTEAFF,TGTGCCAGCAGTATAGGGGGCCCTAACACTGAAGCTTTCTTT
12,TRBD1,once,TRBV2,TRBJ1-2,CASTRQGSSYTF,TGTGCCAGCACCCGACAGGGGAGTAGCTACACCTTC
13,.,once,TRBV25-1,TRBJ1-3,CASSNLSGNTIYF,TGTGCCAGTAGTAATCTTTCTGGAAACACCATATATTTT
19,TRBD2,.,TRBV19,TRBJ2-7,CASSTRTSGSSALSYEQYF,TGTGCCAGTAGTACTCGGACTAGCGGGAGTTCGGCTCTCTCCTACGAGCAGTACTTC
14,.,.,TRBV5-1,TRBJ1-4,CASRPPATNEKLFF,TGCGCCAGCCGCCCACCTGCAACTAATGAAAAACTGTTTTTT
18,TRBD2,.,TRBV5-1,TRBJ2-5,CASSLAGTSLQNQETQYF,TGCGCCAGCAGCTTGGCCGGGACTAGCCTACAGAACCAAGAGACCCAGTACTTC
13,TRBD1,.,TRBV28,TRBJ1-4,CASSSGQVVKLFF,TGTGCCAGCAGTTCGGGACAGGTGGTAAAACTGTTTTTT
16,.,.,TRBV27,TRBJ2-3,CASSSTRLVIRDTQYF,TGTGCCAGCAGTTCCACCCGACTAGTTATAAGGGATACGCAGTATTTT
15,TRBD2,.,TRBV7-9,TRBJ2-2,CASSSSGVSTGELFF,TGTGCCAGCAGCTCTAGCGGGGTTAGCACCGGGGAGCTGTTTTTT
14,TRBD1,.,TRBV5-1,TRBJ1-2,CASSTDRANYGYTF,TGCGCCAGCAGCACGGACAGGGCCAACTATGGCTACACCTTC
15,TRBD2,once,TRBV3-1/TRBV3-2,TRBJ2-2,CASSQDTSGFGELFF,TGTGCCAGCAGCCAAGATACTAGCGGGTTCGGGGAGCTGTTTTTT
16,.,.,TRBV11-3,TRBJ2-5,CASSLDGGGAIETQYF,TGTGCCAGCAGCTTAGACGGTGGGGGGGCGATTGAGACCCAGTACTTC
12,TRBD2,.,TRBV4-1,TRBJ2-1,CASSQEGGYTFF,TGCGCCAGCAGCCAAGAGGGGGGGTATACGTTCTTC
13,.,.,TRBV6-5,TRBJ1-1,CASRVTENTEAFF,TGTGCCAGCAGGGTGACGGAGAACACTGAAGCTTTCTTT
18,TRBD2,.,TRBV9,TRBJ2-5,CASSDRLAGDGDQETQYF,TGTGCCAGCAGCGATAGACTAGCGGGAGATGGGGACCAAGAGACCCAGTACTTC
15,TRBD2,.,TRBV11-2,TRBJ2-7,CASSRLAGPAYEQYF,TGTGCCAGCAGCCGTTTAGCGGGACCCGCCTACGAGCAGTACTTC
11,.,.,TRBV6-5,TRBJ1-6,CASRGNSPLHF,TGTGCCAGCAGGGGTAATTCACCCCTCCACTTT
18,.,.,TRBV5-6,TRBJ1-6,CASSQVNRASSYNSPLHF,TGTGCCAGCAGCCAGGTTAACAGGGCGAGCTCCTATAATTCACCCCTCCACTTT
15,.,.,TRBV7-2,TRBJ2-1,CASSSWTDSYNEQFF,TGTGCCAGCAGCTCCTGGACGGATTCCTACAATGAGCAGTTCTTC
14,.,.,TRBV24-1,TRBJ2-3,CATSESRQSNTQYF,TGTGCCACCAGTGAGAGCCGACAGTCCAATACGCAGTATTTT
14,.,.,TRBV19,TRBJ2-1,CASSIPNSYNEQFF,TGTGCCAGTAGTATCCCTAACTCCTACAATGAGCAGTTCTTC
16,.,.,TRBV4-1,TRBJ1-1,CASSQVPRGLNTEAFF,TGCGCCAGCAGCCAAGTCCCCAGGGGACTTAACACTGAAGCTTTCTTT
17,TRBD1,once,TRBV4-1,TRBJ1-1,CASSQGDRGGWVTEAFF,TGCGCCAGCAGCCAAGGGGACAGGGGGGGATGGGTGACTGAAGCTTTCTTT
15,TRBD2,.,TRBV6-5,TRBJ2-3,CASRLTSGRTDTQYF,TGTGCCAGCAGATTGACTAGCGGCCGCACAGATACGCAGTATTTT
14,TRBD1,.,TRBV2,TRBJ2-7,CASGGGQGTYEQYF,TGTGCCAGCGGGGGGGGACAGGGGACCTACGAGCAGTACTTC
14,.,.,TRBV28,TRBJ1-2,CASRGGVTPVSYTF,TGTGCCAGCAGGGGGGGCGTGACCCCGGTAAGCTACACCTTC
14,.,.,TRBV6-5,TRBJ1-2,CASSSTGQFYGYTF,TGTGCCAGCAGTTCCACCGGACAGTTCTATGGCTACACCTTC
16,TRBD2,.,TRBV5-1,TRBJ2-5,CASTRTSGALGETQYF,TGCGCCAGTACCAGGACTAGCGGGGCCCTCGGGGAGACCCAGTACTTC
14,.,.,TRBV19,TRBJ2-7,CASSIRGNRYEQYF,TGTGCCAGTAGTATCAGGGGAAACAGGTACGAGCAGTACTTC